This T cell receptor beta chain was sequenced during a study of immune cell composition in non-small cell lung cancer. Points on this clone: What it binds is unknown.

Germline CDR1 is SEHNR and CDR2 is FQNEAQ (reference sequence). The CDR3 is 15 amino acids. V lost 5 bases and J lost 8; bases outside the gene matches: 14. Study outcomes and limitations: Squamous carcinomas (about 75%) more often had tumour-associated clones >0.5% than adenocarcinomas (roughly 33%). Dominant in vivo tumour-associated clones were not shown to share tumour-reactive sequences. Squamous lung tumours showed higher top 10 clone scores and clonality than adenocarcinomas.

Sequencing used immunoSEQ multiplex PCR; TCRdb keeps in-frame clones, though not all of them. The sample includes roughly 14,000 clones, 81% of them seen just once. The TCR was taken from a human donor with non-small cell lung cancer. The chain has TRBV7-9 and TRBJ1-2; 7 bases are shared with TRBD1. The sample comprised lung tumor tissue. The CDR3 region is CASSPQAGNRGGYTF. The DNA of the CDR3 is TGTGCCAGCAGCCCTCAGGCAGGAAACAGGGGAGGCTACACCTTC.